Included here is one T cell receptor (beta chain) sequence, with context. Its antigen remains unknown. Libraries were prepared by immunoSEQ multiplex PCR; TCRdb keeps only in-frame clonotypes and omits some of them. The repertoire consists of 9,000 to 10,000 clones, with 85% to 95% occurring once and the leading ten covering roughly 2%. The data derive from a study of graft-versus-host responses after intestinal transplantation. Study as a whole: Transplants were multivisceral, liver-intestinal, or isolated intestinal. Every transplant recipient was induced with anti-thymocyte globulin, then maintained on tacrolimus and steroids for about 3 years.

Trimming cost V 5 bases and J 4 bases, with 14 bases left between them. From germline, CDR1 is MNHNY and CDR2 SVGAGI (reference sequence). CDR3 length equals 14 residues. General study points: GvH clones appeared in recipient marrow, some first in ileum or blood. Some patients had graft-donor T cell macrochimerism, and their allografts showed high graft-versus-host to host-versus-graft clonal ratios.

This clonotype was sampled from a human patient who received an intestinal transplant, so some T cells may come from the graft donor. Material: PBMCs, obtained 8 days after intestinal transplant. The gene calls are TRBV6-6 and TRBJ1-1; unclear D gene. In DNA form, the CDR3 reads TGTGCCAGCAGTCTTTCCGCCCTGGCCACTGAAGCTTTCTTT. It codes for CASSLSALATEAFF.